The next 29 T cell receptor beta chains were all read from a single sample in a study of blood T cell repertoires in COVID-19. Sequencing was performed with immunoSEQ multiplex PCR; in TCRdb, only in-frame clones are kept and a portion is missing. The repertoire includes 200,000 to 300,000 clones, about 90% of them detected once, and more than 0.8% sits in the top ten. The sample comprised peripheral blood. The receptors originated from a man aged 25 to 40 with COVID-19, enrolled during active disease.

This clone was observed a single time. The V and J genes are TRBV3-1 (or the pseudogene TRBV3-2) and TRBJ1-1; 10 positions agree with TRBD1. The CDR3 runs to 16 residues. Unmatched junction bases numbered 7, after V lost 5 bases and J lost 1 base. The germline V gene has CDR1 LGHDT and CDR2 YNNKEL (reference sequence). The CDR3 sequence: CASSFRQGAGNTEAFF. CDR3 sequence (DNA): TGTGCCAGCAGCTTTAGACAGGGGGCGGGGAACACTGAAGCTTTCTTT.

This rearrangement joins TRBV25-1 to TRBJ2-7, with 7 positions matching TRBD1. The V segment lost 1 base and the J segment 4 bases; nucleotides outside the gene matches: 7. The germline V gene has CDR1 MGHDK and CDR2 SYGVNS. The CDR3 is 15 residues long. CDR3 in DNA: TGTGCCAGCAGTGAATTCGGGTACAGGGGATACGAGCAGTACTTC. It yields the protein CASSEFGYRGYEQYF.

The gene calls are TRBV6-5 and TRBJ2-1; possibly TRBD1 for D (6 bases). V gave up 5 bases and J gave up 11 bases, with 10 bases separating them. CDR1 MNHEY and CDR2 SVGAGI come from the germline V gene. The CDR3 is 11 amino acids. The CDR3 coding sequence is TGTGCCAGCAGTAACGGACAGAAGCAGTTCTTC. This sequence encodes CASSNGQKQFF.

The V and J genes are TRBV19 and TRBJ1-3; D perhaps matches TRBD1 (6 bases). This CDR3 spans 14 amino acids. CDR1 and CDR2 from the germline V gene are LNHDA and SQIVND (reference sequence). The V end lost 3 bases, the J end lost 8 bases, and 14 bases lay between the germline ends. CDR3 region: CASSIQQGRDTIYF. CDR3 DNA sequence: TGTGCCAGTAGTATTCAACAGGGAAGGGACACCATATATTTT.

V usage is TRBV6-5 and J usage is TRBJ2-7; TRBD2 aligns across 8 bases. In germline, CDR1 is MNHEY, CDR2 SVGAGI. The V gene end was trimmed by 2 bases and the J gene end by 0 bases; junction bases not matched to a gene: 3. The CDR3 has 15 residues. The CDR3 DNA reads TGTGCCAGCAGTTACGAGCGGGGGCCCTCCTACGAGCAGTACTTC. This encodes CASSYERGPSYEQYF.

This rearrangement joins TRBV13 to TRBJ2-1, with 14 bases fitting TRBD2. The CDR3 has 16 residues. The V gene's germline CDR1 is PRHDT and CDR2 FYEKMQ (reference sequence). Trimming removed 0 bases from V and 6 bases from J; junction bases left unmatched: 1. The CDR3 DNA reads TGTGCCAGCAGCTTAGGGACTAGCGGGGGGGGCAATGAGCAGTTCTTC. This translates into CASSLGTSGGGNEQFF.

This clone was detected a few times. The V call is TRBV28, the J call TRBJ1-5, with 7 bases aligning to TRBD1. This CDR3 comprises 15 residues. Germline V CDR1 and CDR2: MDHEN, SYDVKM. Trimming took 5 bases from V and 4 from J; bases not matched to a gene: 8. DNA for the CDR3: TGTGCCAGCAGTCTACCGGGACAGCTGAATCAGCCCCAGCATTTT. It codes for CASSLPGQLNQPQHF.

This chain connects TRBV5-1 to TRBJ1-6, with D hard to call. V lost 4 bases, J lost 0 bases, and 14 bases lay in between. Germline CDR1 and CDR2: SGHRS and YFSETQ. The CDR3 totals 17 residues. CDR3: CASSQGRVPSYNSPLHF. CDR3 nucleotide sequence: TGCGCCAGCAGCCAAGGGCGGGTCCCCTCCTATAATTCACCCCTCCACTTT.

V and J are TRBV6-2 or TRBV6-3 and TRBJ2-1; 12 nucleotides agree with TRBD1. The CDR3 length is 16 residues. Germline values: CDR1 MNHEY, CDR2 SVGEGT. V dropped 6 bases and J dropped 4; count of bases not matched to a gene: 7. CDR3 region: CASSTGTGGEYNEQFF. Here the CDR3 DNA reads TGTGCCAGCAGCACCGGGACAGGGGGCGAGTACAATGAGCAGTTCTTC.

This sequence joins TRBV5-5 and TRBJ1-4, with D tentatively TRBD1 (5 bases). This CDR3 has 16 residues. Germline V gene lookup returns CDR1 SGHKS and CDR2 YYEKEE (reference sequence). V was pared by 3 bases and J by 8 bases, with 20 bases between. The CDR3 spells CASSYIYPGLSEKLFF. CDR3 DNA sequence: TGTGCCAGCAGCTATATATATCCGGGACTTTCGGAAAAACTGTTTTTT.

The gene calls are TRBV5-1 and TRBJ1-1; TRBD1 is a possible D gene (5 bases). The CDR3 sequence is 13 residues long. Trimming took 2 bases from V and 9 from J, leaving 14 bases between them. Germline V gene data show CDR1 as SGHRS and CDR2 as YFSETQ. Here the CDR3 DNA reads TGCGCCAGCAGCTTCGGGGGAACTTCTAAAGCTTTCTTT. Translating it yields CASSFGGTSKAFF.

This clone was recorded only once. The rearrangement joins TRBV5-1 to TRBJ2-3; the D is unclear. The CDR3 is made up of 15 amino acids. CDR1 and CDR2 (germline): SGHRS, YFSETQ. V lost 2 bases and J 0 bases, leaving 10 bases between the germline ends. In DNA, the CDR3 is TGCGCCAGCAGCTTACAGACCCCTAGCACAGATACGCAGTATTTT. Residues: CASSLQTPSTDTQYF.

The chain joins TRBV4-1 to TRBJ1-1; 7 bases align to TRBD1. This CDR3 is 15 amino acids long. From germline, CDR1 is MGHRA and CDR2 YSYEKL. The V gene end was trimmed by 1 base and the J gene end by 10 bases; junction bases not matched to a gene: 12. The CDR3 protein is CASSQVNTGEFGAFF. CDR3 DNA: TGCGCCAGCAGCCAAGTTAATACAGGGGAGTTCGGAGCTTTCTTT.

The chain uses TRBV6-6 and TRBJ2-3, with TRBD2 identical over 9 bases. CDR1 and CDR2 (germline): MNHNY, SVGAGI (reference sequence). With 5 bases clipped from V and 0 bases from J, the junction kept 12 bases outside the gene matches. The CDR3 runs 18 residues. The CDR3 sequence is CASSPLIPSGISTDTQYF. DNA of the CDR3: TGTGCCAGCAGTCCCCTAATCCCTAGCGGGATTAGCACAGATACGCAGTATTTT.

The rearrangement links TRBV6-5 to TRBJ1-4, with D maybe TRBD1 (5 bases). Trimming stripped 1 base from V and 5 bases from J, with 11 bases between. Germline V gene sequence: CDR1 MNHEY, CDR2 SVGAGI. This CDR3 contains 15 residues. The DNA of the CDR3 is TGTGCCAGCAGTTACTTGTGGGGGGGAAATGAAAAACTGTTTTTT. Translating it yields CASSYLWGGNEKLFF.

This chain joins TRBV12-3 or TRBV12-4 and TRBJ1-1; no clear D. The V and J ends lost 5 bases and 7 bases respectively, with 8 bases between them. CDR3 size: 11 residues. CDR3: CASSRGLEAFF. The CDR3 DNA is TGTGCCAGCAGTCGGGGTCTTGAAGCTTTCTTT.

The rearrangement links TRBV4-2 to TRBJ2-1; 11 nucleotides match TRBD2. The germline CDR1 and CDR2 sequences are LGHNA and YNFKEQ. This CDR3 contains 19 residues. V gave up 0 bases and J gave up 5 bases; unmatched junction bases: 12. The CDR3 nucleotides are TGTGCCAGCAGCCAAGATCTCGAGGCTAGCGGGGGGAGAAACAATGAGCAGTTCTTC. This translates into CASSQDLEASGGRNNEQFF.

V and J are TRBV19 and TRBJ2-3, with 7 bases matching TRBD1. After removal of 5 bases from V and 4 bases from J, the junction contained 15 bases not matched to a gene. Germline CDR1 and CDR2: LNHDA and SQIVND (reference sequence). The CDR3 totals 17 residues. The CDR3 DNA is TGTGCCAGTAGTCCCAGACAGGGTCTGGGGTTTTCAGATACGCAGTATTTT. Translation: CASSPRQGLGFSDTQYF.

The rearrangement joins TRBV3-1 (or the pseudogene TRBV3-2) to TRBJ1-2; 7 bases line up with TRBD1. Germline V lookup: CDR1 LGHDT, CDR2 YNNKEL (reference sequence). This CDR3 comprises 13 residues. V was pared by 5 bases and J by 2 bases, with 2 bases of the junction left unmatched. The CDR3 bases are TGTGCCAGCAGCAGGGGACAGAACTATGGCTACACCTTC. Protein: CASSRGQNYGYTF.

The chain employs TRBV12-5 and TRBJ1-3, with D uncertain. The V and J ends lost 2 bases and 0 bases respectively, with 17 bases between them. The CDR3 is 18 residues long. Germline V gene lookup returns CDR1 LGHNT and CDR2 FRNRAP. CDR3 DNA sequence: TGTGCTAGTGGTTTGCGCCTCGACACGGTGAGCTCTGGAAACACCATATATTTT. Translated: CASGLRLDTVSSGNTIYF.

This chain joins TRBV19 and TRBJ1-1; a possible D gene is TRBD1 (5 bases). The V end was cut by 5 bases, the J end by 1 base, with 11 bases between. From germline, CDR1 is LNHDA and CDR2 SQIVND (reference sequence). The CDR3 has 14 amino acids. CDR3 bases: TGTGCCAGTAGTGGGGCCCCACAGAACACTGAAGCTTTCTTT. It specifies CASSGAPQNTEAFF.

DNA of the CDR3: TGCGCCAGCAGCACGCGACTAGCGGGGAGCCAAGAGACCCAGTACTTC. This sequence encodes CASSTRLAGSQETQYF. This rearrangement joins TRBV5-1 to TRBJ2-5; 11 bases fit TRBD2. The CDR3 has 16 amino acids. Germline V gives CDR1 SGHRS, CDR2 YFSETQ. V lost 4 bases and J lost 1; bases outside the gene matches: 6.

The rearrangement links TRBV23-1 to TRBJ1-4, with D uncertain. TRBV23-1 is known as an ORF, though its function is uncertain. V dropped 3 bases and J dropped 6 bases, with 17 bases sitting between them. This CDR3 is 16 amino acids long. CDR3 nucleotides: TGCGCCAGCAGTCAGCCGTCCGGGGAGAGGTATGAAAAACTGTTTTTT. Its translation is CASSQPSGERYEKLFF.

V gene TRBV29-1 combines with J gene TRBJ1-1, with TRBD1 as a possible D gene (6 bases). V was cut by 7 bases and J by 2 bases, with 14 bases left in between. From germline, CDR1 is SQVTM and CDR2 ANQGSEA. The CDR3 contains 13 residues. CDR3 protein: CSANNRANTEAFF. The CDR3 region has the DNA TGCAGCGCCAACAACAGGGCTAACACTGAAGCTTTCTTT.

The chain employs TRBV18 and TRBJ1-2; 7 nucleotides align to TRBD1. This CDR3 has 15 residues. V lost 2 bases and J lost 4; bases outside the gene matches: 7. The germline CDR1 and CDR2 sequences are KGHSH and LQKENI. This CDR3 reads CASSPDRVFGYGYTF. DNA for the CDR3: TGTGCCAGCTCACCAGACAGGGTCTTTGGCTATGGCTACACCTTC. The variable domain in full, completed from reference TRBV18 and TRBJ1-2, reads NAGVMQNPRHLVRRRGQEARLRCSPMKGHSHVYWYRQLPEEGLKFMVYLQKENIIDESGMPKERFSAEFPKEGPSILRIQQVVRGDSAAYFCASSPDRVFGYGYTFGSGTRLTVV.

The V and J genes are TRBV24-1 and TRBJ2-1; 10 positions match TRBD1. This CDR3 has 16 residues. Germline V gives CDR1 KGHDR, CDR2 SFDVKD. V shed 3 bases, J shed 7 bases, and the junction held 8 bases outside the gene matches. The CDR3: CATSDRTGGLGNEQFF. As DNA, the CDR3 is TGTGCCACCAGTGATAGGACAGGGGGACTAGGAAATGAGCAGTTCTTC.

The rearrangement uses TRBV7-7 and TRBJ2-1, with 8 bases lining up with TRBD2. CDR1 is SSHAT, CDR2 FNYEAQ, per germline (reference sequence). V lost 5 bases to trimming and J lost 9 bases; unmatched junction nucleotides: 3. CDR3 length: 12 residues. The CDR3 nucleotides read TGTGCCAGCAGCCCGGGGGGGGTTGAGCAGTTCTTC. Translating it yields CASSPGGVEQFF.

The J gene is TRBJ2-7, the V gene TRBV10-1; 7 bases match TRBD1. The CDR3 runs to 12 residues. V was clipped by 9 bases and J by 7 bases; unmatched bases: 9. Germline V gene sequence: CDR1 WNHNN, CDR2 SYGVQD (reference sequence). The DNA for the CDR3 is TGCGCCAGTCCTACAGGGGCGAGAGAGCAGTACTTC. Translating it yields CASPTGAREQYF.

The chain is built from TRBV4-1 and TRBJ1-2; maybe TRBD1 (6 bases). Germline V gene sequence: CDR1 MGHRA, CDR2 YSYEKL. This CDR3 spans 15 amino acids. V lost 0 bases and J 7 bases, leaving 15 bases between the germline ends. DNA of the CDR3: TGCGCCAGCAGCCAAGAACGGGGGGCCGGGATTGGCTACACCTTC. Protein sequence: CASSQERGAGIGYTF.